In this sample, the clone carrying this T cell receptor (beta chain) turned up many times. Its matching antigen is unknown. The ends lost 5 bases at V and 4 bases at J; junction bases unmatched: 1. There are 12 residues in the CDR3. The V gene's germline CDR1 is DFQATT and CDR2 SNEGSKA (reference sequence). The authors made cDNA by 5'RACE with 10-nucleotide random UMIs. TCRdb ran MiXCR on the 5' RACE reads and lists one entry per CDR3 protein. The table has 80,000 or so distinct CDR3 sequences, about 9% seen once; the top ten hold 1.5% to 2%. The sample is drawn from a study of neurological immune-mediated disorders. The group of healthy controls was made up of people who were blood bank volunteers in Maryland, USA. Study outcomes and limitations: There were no CDR3 amino acid sequences shared by expanded clones across subjects, a result suggesting private repertoires in all groups. Multiple sclerosis was found to have the least TCR clonal expansion, below healthy controls, and HTLV-1-associated myelopathy the most.

This sequence joins TRBV20-1 and TRBJ2-7; 11 bases are shared with TRBD2. This clonotype was obtained from a man aged 50 or older in good health. Sequencing used PBMCs. Here the CDR3 DNA reads TGCAGTGCTCTAGCGGGGGGTTACGAGCAGTACTTC. Encoded protein: CSALAGGYEQYF.